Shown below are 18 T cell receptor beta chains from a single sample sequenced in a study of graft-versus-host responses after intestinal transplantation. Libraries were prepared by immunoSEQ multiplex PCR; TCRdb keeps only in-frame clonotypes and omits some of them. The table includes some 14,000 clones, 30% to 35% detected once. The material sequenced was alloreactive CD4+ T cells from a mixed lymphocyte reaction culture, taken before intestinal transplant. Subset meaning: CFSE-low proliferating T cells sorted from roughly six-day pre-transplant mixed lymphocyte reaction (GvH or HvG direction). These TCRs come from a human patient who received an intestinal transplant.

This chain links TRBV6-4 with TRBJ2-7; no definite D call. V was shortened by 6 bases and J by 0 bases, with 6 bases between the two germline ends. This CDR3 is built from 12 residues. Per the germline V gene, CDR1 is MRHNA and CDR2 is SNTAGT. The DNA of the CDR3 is TGTGCCAGCAGAGGCAGCTCCTACGAGCAGTACTTC. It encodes CASRGSSYEQYF.

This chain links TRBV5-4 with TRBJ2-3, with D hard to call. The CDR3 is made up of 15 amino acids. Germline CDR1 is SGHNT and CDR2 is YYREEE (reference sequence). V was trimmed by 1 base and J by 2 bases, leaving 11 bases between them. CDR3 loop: CASSLSPRATDTQYF. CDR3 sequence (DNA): TGTGCCAGCAGCTTGTCTCCTAGAGCCACAGATACGCAGTATTTT.

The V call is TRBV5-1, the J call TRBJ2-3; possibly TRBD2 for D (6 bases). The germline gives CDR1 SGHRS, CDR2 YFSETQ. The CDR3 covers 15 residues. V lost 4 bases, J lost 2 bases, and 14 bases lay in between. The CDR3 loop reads CASSPLAGYTDTQYF. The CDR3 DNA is TGCGCCAGCAGCCCTCTGGCGGGGTACACAGATACGCAGTATTTT.

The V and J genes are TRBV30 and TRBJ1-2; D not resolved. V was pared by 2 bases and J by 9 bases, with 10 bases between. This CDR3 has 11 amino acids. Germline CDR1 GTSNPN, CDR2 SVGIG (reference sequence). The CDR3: CAWSSPLSYTF. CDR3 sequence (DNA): TGTGCCTGGAGTTCCCCCCTCAGCTACACCTTC.

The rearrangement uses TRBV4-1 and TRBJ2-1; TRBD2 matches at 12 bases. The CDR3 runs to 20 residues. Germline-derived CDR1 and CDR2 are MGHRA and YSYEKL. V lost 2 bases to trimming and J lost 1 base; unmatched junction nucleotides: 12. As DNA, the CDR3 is TGCGCCAGCAGCCAACCTAGGGCCGCTAGCGGGAGGGTTTCCTACAATGAGCAGTTCTTC. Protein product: CASSQPRAASGRVSYNEQFF.

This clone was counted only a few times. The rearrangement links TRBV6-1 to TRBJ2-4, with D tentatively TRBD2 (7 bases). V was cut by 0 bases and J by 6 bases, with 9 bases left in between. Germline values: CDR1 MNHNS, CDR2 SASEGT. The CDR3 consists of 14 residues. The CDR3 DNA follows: TGTGCCAGCAGTGAAGCGGGAGGGGGAAACATTCAGTACTTC. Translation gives CASSEAGGGNIQYF.

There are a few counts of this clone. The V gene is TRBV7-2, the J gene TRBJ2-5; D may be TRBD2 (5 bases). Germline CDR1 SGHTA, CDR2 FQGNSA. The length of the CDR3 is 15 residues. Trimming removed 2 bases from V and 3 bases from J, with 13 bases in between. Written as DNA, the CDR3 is TGTGCCAGCAGCTTATTTGCGGGCTTAGAAGAGACCCAGTACTTC. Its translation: CASSLFAGLEETQYF.

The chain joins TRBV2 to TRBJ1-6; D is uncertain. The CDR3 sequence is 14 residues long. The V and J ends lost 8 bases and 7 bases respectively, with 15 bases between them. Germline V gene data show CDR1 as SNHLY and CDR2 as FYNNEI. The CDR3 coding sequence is TGTGCCAGCGCGCCTCGGCAGACGAATTCACCCCTCCACTTT. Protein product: CASAPRQTNSPLHF.

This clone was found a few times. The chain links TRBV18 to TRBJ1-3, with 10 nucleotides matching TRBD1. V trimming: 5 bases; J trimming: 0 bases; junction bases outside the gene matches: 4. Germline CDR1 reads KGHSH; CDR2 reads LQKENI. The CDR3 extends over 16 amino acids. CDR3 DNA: TGTGCCAGCTCAACCCGGACAGGGGGCTCTGGAAACACCATATATTTT. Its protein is CASSTRTGGSGNTIYF.

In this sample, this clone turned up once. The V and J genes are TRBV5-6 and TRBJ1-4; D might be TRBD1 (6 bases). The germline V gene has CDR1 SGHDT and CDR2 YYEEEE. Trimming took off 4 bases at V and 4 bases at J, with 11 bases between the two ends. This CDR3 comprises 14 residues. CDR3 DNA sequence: TGTGCCAGCAGCCAGGGACAAGATAATGAAAAACTGTTTTTT. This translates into CASSQGQDNEKLFF.

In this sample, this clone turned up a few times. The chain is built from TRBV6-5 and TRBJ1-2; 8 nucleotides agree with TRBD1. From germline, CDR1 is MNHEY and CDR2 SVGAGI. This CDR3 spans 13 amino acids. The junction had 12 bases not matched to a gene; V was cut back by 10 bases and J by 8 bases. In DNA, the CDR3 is TGTGCCACCACCCTGGGACAGGAGGGAGGCTACACCTTC. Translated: CATTLGQEGGYTF.

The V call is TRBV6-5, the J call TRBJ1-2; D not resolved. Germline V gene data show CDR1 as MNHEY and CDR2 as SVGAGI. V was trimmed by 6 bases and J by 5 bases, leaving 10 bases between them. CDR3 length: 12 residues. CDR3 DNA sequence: TGTGCCAGCAGGCGGGGTCCTTATGGCTACACCTTC. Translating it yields CASRRGPYGYTF.

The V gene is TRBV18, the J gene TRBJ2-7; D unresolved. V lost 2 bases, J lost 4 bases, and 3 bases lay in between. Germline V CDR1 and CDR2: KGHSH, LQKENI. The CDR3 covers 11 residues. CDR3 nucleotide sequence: TGTGCCAGCTCACCAGGGTACGAGCAGTACTTC. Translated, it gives CASSPGYEQYF.

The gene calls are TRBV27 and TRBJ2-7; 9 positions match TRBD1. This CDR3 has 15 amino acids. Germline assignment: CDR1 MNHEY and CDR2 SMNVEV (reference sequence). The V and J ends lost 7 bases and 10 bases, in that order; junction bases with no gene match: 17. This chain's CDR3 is CASNRGLPGQGQQYF. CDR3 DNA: TGTGCCAGCAACCGGGGCCTACCGGGACAGGGTCAACAGTACTTC.

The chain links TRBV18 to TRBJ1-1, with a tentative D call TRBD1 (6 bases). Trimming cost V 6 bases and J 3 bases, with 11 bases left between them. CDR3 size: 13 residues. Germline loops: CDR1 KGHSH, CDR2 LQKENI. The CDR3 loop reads CASSADSYTEAFF. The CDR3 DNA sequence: TGTGCCAGCTCGGCGGACAGCTACACTGAAGCTTTCTTT.

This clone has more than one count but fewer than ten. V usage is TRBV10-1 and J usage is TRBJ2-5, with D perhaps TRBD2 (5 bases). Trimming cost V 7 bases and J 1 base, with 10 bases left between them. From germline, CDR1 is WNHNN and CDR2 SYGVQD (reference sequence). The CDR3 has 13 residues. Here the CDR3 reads CASKGSGQETQYF. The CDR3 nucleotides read TGCGCCAGCAAGGGAAGCGGCCAAGAGACCCAGTACTTC.

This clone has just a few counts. This CDR3 reads CASRVLTDTQYF. The CDR3 DNA sequence: TGCGCCAGCAGGGTCCTCACAGATACGCAGTATTTT. The chain links TRBV5-1 to TRBJ2-3; D unclear. Germline V lookup: CDR1 SGHRS, CDR2 YFSETQ. The CDR3 is made up of 12 amino acids. Between the trimmed V and J ends, which lost 5 bases and 2 bases, there was a span of 6 bases. The variable domain in full, completed from reference TRBV5-1 and TRBJ2-3, reads KAGVTQTPRYLIKTRGQQVTLSCSPISGHRSVSWYQQTPGQGLQFLFEYFSETQRNKGNFPGRFSGRQFSNSRSEMNVSTLELGDSALYLCASRVLTDTQYFGPGTRLTVL.

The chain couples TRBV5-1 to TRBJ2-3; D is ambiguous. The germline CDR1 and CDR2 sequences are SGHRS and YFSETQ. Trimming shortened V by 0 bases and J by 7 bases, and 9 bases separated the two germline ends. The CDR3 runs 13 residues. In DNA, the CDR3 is TGCGCCAGCAGCTTGGCTTTAGAGAATACGCAGTATTTT. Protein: CASSLALENTQYF.